A selection of T cell receptor beta chains follows, all from one sample in a study of blood T cell repertoires in COVID-19. Produced via immunoSEQ multiplex PCR; TCRdb's table is partial and in-frame only. There are approximately 210,000 clones in the sample; about 80% occur only once, and 2.5% lies in the top ten. Sequenced sample: peripheral blood. Every receptor here comes from a woman aged 40-49 years with active or convalescent COVID-19. CDR3s include the opening cysteine and the closing phenylalanine or tryptophan. Each record gives: J gene, V gene, clone size, CDR3 protein. Expanded clones get a size class; other rows say once, few or many, or leave the size out.

j_call: TRBJ2-5
v_call: TRBV30
clone_size: -
cdr3_aa: CAWGRAGLTGGRETQYF

j_call: TRBJ2-6
v_call: TRBV29-1
clone_size: -
cdr3_aa: CSVNRGTGANVLTF

j_call: TRBJ2-3
v_call: TRBV9
clone_size: -
cdr3_aa: CASSVVEASTDTQYF

j_call: TRBJ1-3
v_call: TRBV27
clone_size: -
cdr3_aa: CASSSNTGAGNTIYF

j_call: TRBJ2-7
v_call: TRBV19
clone_size: -
cdr3_aa: CASSIAGSISYEQYF

j_call: TRBJ2-1
v_call: TRBV30
clone_size: -
cdr3_aa: CAWTPGTSGSTYNEQFF

j_call: TRBJ2-3
v_call: TRBV29-1
clone_size: -
cdr3_aa: CSVEVGGADTQYF

j_call: TRBJ2-3
v_call: TRBV6-1
clone_size: many
cdr3_aa: CASSEASGSTDTQYF

j_call: TRBJ1-2
v_call: TRBV11-2
clone_size: few
cdr3_aa: CASSPDTDGYTF

j_call: TRBJ2-3
v_call: TRBV18
clone_size: once
cdr3_aa: CASSPPTSGGSDTQYF

j_call: TRBJ1-4
v_call: TRBV11-3
clone_size: -
cdr3_aa: CASRGRTNEKLFF

j_call: TRBJ2-7
v_call: TRBV27
clone_size: few
cdr3_aa: CASSLTGLAAYEQYF

j_call: TRBJ1-2
v_call: TRBV4-1
clone_size: few
cdr3_aa: CASSPGRRDPGGYTF

j_call: TRBJ1-1
v_call: TRBV24-1
clone_size: -
cdr3_aa: CATSDFPGTGSRGNTEAFF